This T cell receptor (beta chain) was recovered during a study of regulatory T cells in long-lasting Graves disease. Study summary: Positivity for TSH receptor antibodies plus over 5 years of antithyroid drugs meant persistent Graves' disease. Findings and caveats of the study: Among the persistent patients, 2,500 to 3,500 public clonotypes were shared, more than the roughly 970 shared among new patients. Patients with persistent Graves' had lower TCR diversity than newly diagnosed patients.

In building TCR beta libraries, iRepertoire HTBI primers were used together with Arm-PCR of CDR3 regions. Methods used by the authors: Taken together, the samples had roughly 63 TRBV and 14 TRBJ segments identified. TCRdb called the multiplex PCR reads again in MiXCR, with one record for every CDR3 protein. TCRdb, not the authors, supplied the V and J calls. Here the sample spans a few hundred thousand distinct CDR3 sequences, around a fifth being singletons. Stated time point: persistent/refractory GD, antithyroid drugs over 5 years with positive TRAb. Construction of the TCR library relied on RNA isolated from PBMCs. Trimming at V came to 6 bases and at J to 4 bases, leaving 4 bases not matched to a gene. The CDR3 runs 14 residues. Per germline, CDR1 MDHEN and CDR2 SYDVKM. Ten or more counts support this clonotype. Its target is not known.

This chain connects TRBV28 to TRBJ2-2, with 8 bases that match TRBD1. This sequence originates from a female donor with Graves disease. The starting material was peripheral blood mononuclear cells (PBMCs), obtained when the disease was refractory, from a patient treated with antithyroid drugs. CDR3 bases: TGTGCCAGCAGCTCTGGACAGGGCACCGGGGAGCTGTTTTTT. Encoded protein: CASSSGQGTGELFF.